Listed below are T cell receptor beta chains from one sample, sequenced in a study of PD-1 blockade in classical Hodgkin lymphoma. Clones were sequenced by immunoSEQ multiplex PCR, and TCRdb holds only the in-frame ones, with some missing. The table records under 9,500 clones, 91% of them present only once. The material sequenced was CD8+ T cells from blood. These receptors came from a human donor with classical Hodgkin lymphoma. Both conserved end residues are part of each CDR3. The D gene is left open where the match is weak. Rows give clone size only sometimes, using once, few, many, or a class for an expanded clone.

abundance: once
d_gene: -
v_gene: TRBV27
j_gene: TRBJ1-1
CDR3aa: CASSAGNEAFF
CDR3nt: TGTGCCAGCAGTGCAGGGAATGAAGCTTTCTTT

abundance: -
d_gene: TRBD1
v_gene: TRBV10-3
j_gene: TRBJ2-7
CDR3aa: CATHRQGFSYEQYF
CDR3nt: TGTGCCACTCACAGACAGGGTTTTTCCTACGAGCAGTACTTC

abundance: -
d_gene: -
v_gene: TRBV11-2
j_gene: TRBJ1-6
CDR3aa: CASSLFSRVENSPLHF
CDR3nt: TGTGCCAGCAGCTTGTTCTCTAGGGTGGAAAATTCACCCCTCCACTTT

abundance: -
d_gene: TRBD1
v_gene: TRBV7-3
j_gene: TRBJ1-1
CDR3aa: CASSEGAGTEAFF
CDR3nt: TGTGCCAGCAGCGAGGGGGCAGGCACTGAAGCTTTCTTT

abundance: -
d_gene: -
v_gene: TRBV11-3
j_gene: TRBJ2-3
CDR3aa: CASSLEGGALDTQYF
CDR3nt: TGTGCCAGCAGCTTAGAGGGGGGGGCGTTAGATACGCAGTATTTT

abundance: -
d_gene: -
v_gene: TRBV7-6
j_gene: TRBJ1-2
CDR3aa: CASSFWGSGYTF
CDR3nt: TGTGCCAGCAGCTTTTGGGGAAGCGGCTACACCTTC

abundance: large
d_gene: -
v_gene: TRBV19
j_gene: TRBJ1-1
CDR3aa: CASTVDRAVNTEAFF
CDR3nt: TGTGCCAGTACGGTGGACCGGGCAGTGAACACTGAAGCTTTCTTT

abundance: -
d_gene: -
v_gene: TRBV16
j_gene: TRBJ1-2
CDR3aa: CASSQSNLEGYTF
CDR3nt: TGTGCCAGCAGCCAATCGAACCTGGAGGGCTACACCTTC

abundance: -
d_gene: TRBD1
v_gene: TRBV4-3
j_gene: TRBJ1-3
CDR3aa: CASSQDPGTVYTDSGNTIYF
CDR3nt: TGCGCCAGCAGCCAAGATCCCGGGACAGTTTATACCGACTCTGGAAACACCATATATTTT

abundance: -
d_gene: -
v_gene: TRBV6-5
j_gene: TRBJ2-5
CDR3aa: CASSYSGGGETQYF
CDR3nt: TGTGCCAGCAGTTACTCAGGGGGGGGAGAGACCCAGTACTTC

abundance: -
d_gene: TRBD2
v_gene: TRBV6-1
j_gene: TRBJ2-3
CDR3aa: CASESSGSGTDTQYF
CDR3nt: TGTGCCAGCGAGTCGAGCGGGAGTGGCACAGATACGCAGTATTTT

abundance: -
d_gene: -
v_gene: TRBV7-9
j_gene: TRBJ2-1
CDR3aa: CASRASPSNEQFF
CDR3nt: TGTGCCAGCAGAGCTAGTCCTAGCAATGAGCAGTTCTTC

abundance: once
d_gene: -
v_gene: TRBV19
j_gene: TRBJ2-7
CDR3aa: CASSRYYEQYF
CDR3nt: TGTGCCAGTAGTAGATACTACGAGCAGTACTTC

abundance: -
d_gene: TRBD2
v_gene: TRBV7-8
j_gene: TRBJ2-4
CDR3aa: CASSSGTSRNIQYF
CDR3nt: TGTGCCAGCAGCTCCGGGACTAGCCGAAACATTCAGTACTTC

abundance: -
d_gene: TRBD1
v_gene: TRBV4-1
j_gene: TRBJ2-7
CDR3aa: CASSLRDRAHEQYF
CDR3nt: TGCGCCAGCAGCCTCCGGGACAGGGCCCACGAGCAGTACTTC

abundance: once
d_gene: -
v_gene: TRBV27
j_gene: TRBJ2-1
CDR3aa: CASSLGKGVDEQFF
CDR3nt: TGTGCCAGCAGTTTAGGAAAGGGGGTGGATGAGCAGTTCTTC

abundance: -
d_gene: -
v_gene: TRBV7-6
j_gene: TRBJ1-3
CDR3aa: CASSLTEHPGNTIYF
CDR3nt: TGTGCCAGCAGCTTAACGGAACACCCTGGAAACACCATATATTTT

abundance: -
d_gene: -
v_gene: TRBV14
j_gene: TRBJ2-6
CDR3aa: CASSESISFSGANVLTF
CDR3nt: TGTGCCAGCAGCGAATCGATTTCCTTCTCTGGGGCCAACGTCCTGACTTTC

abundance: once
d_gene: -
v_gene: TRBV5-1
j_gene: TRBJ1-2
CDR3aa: CASRREGLDGYTF
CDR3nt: TGCGCCAGCAGGAGAGAAGGACTCGACGGCTACACCTTC

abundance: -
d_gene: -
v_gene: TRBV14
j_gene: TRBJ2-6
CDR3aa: CASSPKIRFSGANVLTF
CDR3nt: TGTGCCAGCAGCCCCAAGATCCGTTTCTCTGGGGCCAACGTCCTGACTTTC

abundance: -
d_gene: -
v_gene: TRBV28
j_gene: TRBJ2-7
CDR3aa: CASSFIYEQYF
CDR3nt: TGTGCCAGCAGCTTTATCTACGAGCAGTACTTC

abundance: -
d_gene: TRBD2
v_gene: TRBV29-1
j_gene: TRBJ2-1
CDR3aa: CSVEGLAGLDSTSYNEQFF
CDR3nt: TGCAGCGTTGAAGGACTAGCGGGACTCGATTCTACCTCCTACAATGAGCAGTTCTTC

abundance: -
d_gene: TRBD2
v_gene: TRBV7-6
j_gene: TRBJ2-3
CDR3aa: CASSNRLAGSVDTQYF
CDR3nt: TGTGCCAGCAGCAACCGACTAGCGGGGTCGGTGGATACGCAGTATTTT

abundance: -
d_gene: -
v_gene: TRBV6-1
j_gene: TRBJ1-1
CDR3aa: CASLHGGAGDSEAFF
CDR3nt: TGTGCCAGCCTCCATGGGGGGGCAGGGGACTCTGAAGCTTTCTTT

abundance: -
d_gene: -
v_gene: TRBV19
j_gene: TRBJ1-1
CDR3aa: CASSQRVLNTEAFF
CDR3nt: TGTGCCAGTAGTCAAAGGGTTTTGAACACTGAAGCTTTCTTT

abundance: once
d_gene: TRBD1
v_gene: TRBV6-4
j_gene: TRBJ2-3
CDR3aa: CASSDTRTGTDTQYF
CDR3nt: TGTGCCAGCAGTGACACTAGGACAGGGACAGATACGCAGTATTTT

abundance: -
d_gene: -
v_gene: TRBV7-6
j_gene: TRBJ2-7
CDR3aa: CASSLGEGYEQYF
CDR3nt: TGTGCCAGCAGCTTGGGCGAAGGGTACGAGCAGTACTTC

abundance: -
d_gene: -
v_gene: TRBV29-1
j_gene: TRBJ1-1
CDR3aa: CSGDDSATEAFF
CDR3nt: TGCAGCGGGGATGACAGCGCCACTGAAGCTTTCTTT

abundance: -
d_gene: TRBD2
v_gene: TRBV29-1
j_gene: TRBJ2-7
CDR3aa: CSVEGLADYEQYF
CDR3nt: TGCAGCGTAGAGGGACTAGCGGACTACGAGCAGTACTTC

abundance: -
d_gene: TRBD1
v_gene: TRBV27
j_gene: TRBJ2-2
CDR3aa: CASSPGTGGTGELFF
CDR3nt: TGTGCCAGCAGTCCCGGGACAGGGGGAACCGGGGAGCTGTTTTTT

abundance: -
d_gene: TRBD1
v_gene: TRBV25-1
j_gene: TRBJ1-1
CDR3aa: CASSESWDRGNTEAFF
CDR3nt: TGTGCCAGCAGTGAAAGTTGGGACAGGGGGAACACTGAAGCTTTCTTT

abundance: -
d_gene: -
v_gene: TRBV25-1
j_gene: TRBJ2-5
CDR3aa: CASSERGHQETQYF
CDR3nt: TGTGCCAGCAGTGAACGGGGGCACCAAGAGACCCAGTACTTC

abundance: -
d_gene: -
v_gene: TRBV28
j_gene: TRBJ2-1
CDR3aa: CASSRKPRVGEQFF
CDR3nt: TGTGCCAGCAGTCGAAAACCCAGGGTAGGGGAGCAGTTCTTC

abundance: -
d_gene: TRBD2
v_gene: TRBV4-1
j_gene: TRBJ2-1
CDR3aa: CASSQFPAGTSGSYNEQFF
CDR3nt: TGCGCCAGCAGCCAATTCCCGGCGGGGACTAGCGGCTCCTACAATGAGCAGTTCTTC

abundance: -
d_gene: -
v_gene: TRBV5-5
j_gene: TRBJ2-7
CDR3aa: CASSWSTGDYEQYF
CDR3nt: TGTGCCAGCAGCTGGAGTACAGGAGACTACGAGCAGTACTTC

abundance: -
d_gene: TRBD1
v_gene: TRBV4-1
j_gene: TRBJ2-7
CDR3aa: CASSPRTGGYEQYF
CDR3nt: TGCGCCAGCAGCCCACGGACAGGGGGCTACGAGCAGTACTTC

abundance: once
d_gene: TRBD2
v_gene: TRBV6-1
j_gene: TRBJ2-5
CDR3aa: CASNTFAGGPETQYF
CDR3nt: TGTGCCAGCAATACCTTTGCGGGGGGGCCTGAGACCCAGTACTTC

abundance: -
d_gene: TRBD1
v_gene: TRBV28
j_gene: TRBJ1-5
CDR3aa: CASSLIGLTGGRQPQHF
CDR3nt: TGTGCCAGCAGTCTAATAGGACTCACAGGGGGCAGACAGCCCCAGCATTTT

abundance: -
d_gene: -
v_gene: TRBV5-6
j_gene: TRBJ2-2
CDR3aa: CASSSFGTGELFF
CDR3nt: TGTGCCAGCAGCTCCTTCGGGACCGGGGAGCTGTTTTTT

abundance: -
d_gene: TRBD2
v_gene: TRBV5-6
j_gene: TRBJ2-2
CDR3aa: CASSKPGLANTGELFF
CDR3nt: TGTGCCAGCAGCAAGCCGGGACTAGCTAACACCGGGGAGCTGTTTTTT

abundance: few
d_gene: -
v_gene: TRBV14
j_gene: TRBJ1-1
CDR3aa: CASSQALTMGAFF
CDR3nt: TGTGCCAGCAGCCAAGCTCTTACTATGGGAGCTTTCTTT

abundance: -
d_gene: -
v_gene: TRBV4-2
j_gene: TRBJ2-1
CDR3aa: CASSQDGGGAYNEQFF
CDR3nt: TGTGCCAGCAGCCAAGATGGCGGGGGCGCCTACAATGAGCAGTTCTTC

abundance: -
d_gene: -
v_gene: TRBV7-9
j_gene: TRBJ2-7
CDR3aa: CASSLGTGEQYF
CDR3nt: TGTGCCAGCAGCTTGGGGACGGGCGAGCAGTACTTC

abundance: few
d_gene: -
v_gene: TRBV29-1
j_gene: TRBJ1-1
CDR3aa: CSVEGEAEAFF
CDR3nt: TGCAGCGTTGAGGGGGAGGCTGAAGCTTTCTTT

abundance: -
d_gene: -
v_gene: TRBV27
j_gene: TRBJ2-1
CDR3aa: CASSLSLGGIGTEQFF
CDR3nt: TGTGCCAGCAGTTTATCGTTGGGCGGGATAGGCACTGAGCAGTTCTTC

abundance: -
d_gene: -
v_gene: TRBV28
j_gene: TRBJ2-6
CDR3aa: CASSSPARWSNVLTF
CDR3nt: TGTGCCAGCAGTTCCCCAGCCCGGTGGTCCAACGTCCTGACTTTC

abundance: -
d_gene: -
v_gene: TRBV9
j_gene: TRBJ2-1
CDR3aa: CASSVDPGAGNEQFF
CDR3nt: TGTGCCAGCAGCGTAGACCCGGGAGCAGGCAATGAGCAGTTCTTC

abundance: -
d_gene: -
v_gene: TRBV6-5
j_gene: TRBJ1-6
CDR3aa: CASRSDSYYNSPLHF
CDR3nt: TGTGCCAGCAGATCGGACAGCTACTATAATTCACCCCTCCACTTT

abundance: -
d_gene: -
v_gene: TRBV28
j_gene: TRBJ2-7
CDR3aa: CASSWTGPAEQYF
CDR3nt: TGTGCCAGCAGTTGGACCGGGCCGGCCGAGCAGTACTTC

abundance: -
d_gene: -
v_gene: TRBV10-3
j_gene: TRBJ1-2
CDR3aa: CAISATGGADGYTF
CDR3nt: TGTGCCATCAGTGCGACCGGGGGCGCAGATGGCTACACCTTC

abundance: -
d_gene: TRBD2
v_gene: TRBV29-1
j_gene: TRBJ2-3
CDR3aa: CSIRPGREGTDTQYF
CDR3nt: TGCAGCATCCGACCTGGGCGGGAGGGCACAGATACGCAGTATTTT

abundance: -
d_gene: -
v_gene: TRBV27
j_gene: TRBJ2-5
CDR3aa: CASSLSTVGETQYF
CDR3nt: TGTGCCAGCAGTTTATCCACAGTCGGAGAGACCCAGTACTTC

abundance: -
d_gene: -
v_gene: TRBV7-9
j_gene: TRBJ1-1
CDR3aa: CASTPMANRRNTEAFF
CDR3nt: TGTGCCAGCACCCCGATGGCAAACAGGCGGAACACTGAAGCTTTCTTT

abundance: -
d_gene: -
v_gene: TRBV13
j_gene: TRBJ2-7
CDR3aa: CASSFTYEQYF
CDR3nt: TGTGCCAGCAGCTTCACCTACGAGCAGTACTTC

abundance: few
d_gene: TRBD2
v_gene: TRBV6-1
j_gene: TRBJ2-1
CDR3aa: CASSGVAGGPNEQFF
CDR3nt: TGTGCCAGCAGTGGGGTAGCGGGAGGGCCGAATGAGCAGTTCTTC

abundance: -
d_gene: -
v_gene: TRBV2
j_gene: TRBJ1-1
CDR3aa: CASSEALVAEAFF
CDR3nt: TGTGCCAGCAGTGAAGCGCTTGTGGCTGAAGCTTTCTTT

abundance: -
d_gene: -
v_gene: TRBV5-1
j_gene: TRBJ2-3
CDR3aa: CASSLGDVGTDTQYF
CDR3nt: TGCGCCAGCAGCTTGGGAGACGTTGGGACAGATACGCAGTATTTT

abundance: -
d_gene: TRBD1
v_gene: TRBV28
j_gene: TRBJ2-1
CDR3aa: CASSSEGTGAKRSYNEQFF
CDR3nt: TGTGCCAGCAGTTCAGAAGGGACAGGAGCTAAAAGATCCTACAATGAGCAGTTCTTC

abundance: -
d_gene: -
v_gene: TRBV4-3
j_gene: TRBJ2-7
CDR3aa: CASSQGFTTYEQYF
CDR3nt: TGCGCCAGCAGCCAAGGATTCACCACCTACGAGCAGTACTTC

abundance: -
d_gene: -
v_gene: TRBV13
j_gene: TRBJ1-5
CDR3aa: CASSSLIAPNQPQHF
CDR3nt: TGTGCCAGCAGCTCCCTCATTGCTCCGAATCAGCCCCAGCATTTT